This T cell receptor beta chain was found in a study of cytomegalovirus exposure and HLA in healthy donors. A multiplex PCR was run with 60 Vbeta primers and 13 Jbeta primers. TCRdb's table, derived via immunoSEQ multiplex PCR, lists solely in-frame clones and lacks some. Counted here are 250,000 to 350,000 clones, 86% occurring once; the ten biggest clones make up almost 4%. Trimming pared 0 bases from V and 0 bases from J, leaving 9 bases between. Germline CDR1 is SGHRS and CDR2 is YFSETQ. This CDR3 spans 15 amino acids. The sequenced sample was PBMCs. This receptor was obtained from a man between 35 and 55 years old in good health and CMV-seropositive. V is TRBV5-1 and J is TRBJ2-5; possibly TRBD2 for D (6 bases). CDR3 amino acids: CASSLVGDYQETQYF. CDR3 coding DNA: TGCGCCAGCAGCTTGGTGGGGGACTACCAAGAGACCCAGTACTTC.